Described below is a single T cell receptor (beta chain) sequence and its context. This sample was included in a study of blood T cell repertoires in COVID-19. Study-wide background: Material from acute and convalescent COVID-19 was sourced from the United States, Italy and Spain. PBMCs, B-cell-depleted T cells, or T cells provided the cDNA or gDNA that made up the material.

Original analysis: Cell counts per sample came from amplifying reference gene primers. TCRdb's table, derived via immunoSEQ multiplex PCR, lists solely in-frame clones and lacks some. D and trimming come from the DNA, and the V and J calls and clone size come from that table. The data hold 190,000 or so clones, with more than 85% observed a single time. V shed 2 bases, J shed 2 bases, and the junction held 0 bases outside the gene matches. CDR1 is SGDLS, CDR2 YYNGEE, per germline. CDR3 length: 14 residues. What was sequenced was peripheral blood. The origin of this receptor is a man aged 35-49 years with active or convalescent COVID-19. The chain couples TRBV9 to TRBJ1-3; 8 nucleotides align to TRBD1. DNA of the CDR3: TGTGCCAGCAGCGTGGACAGGGCTGGAAACACCATATATTTT. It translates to CASSVDRAGNTIYF.